This T cell receptor beta chain was profiled in a study of radiotherapy plus CTLA-4 blockade in lung cancer. Study-wide results and limits: Best predicting response, reportedly, were early blood T cell clone dynamics, with interferon-beta. Among blood TCR repertoires after radiotherapy plus ipilimumab, tumor-derived clones expanded.

Note on this clone: Its antigen remains unknown.

Produced via immunoSEQ multiplex PCR; TCRdb's table is partial and in-frame only. Altogether some 50,000 clones are present, approximately 79% being singletons, with the ten largest covering about 2.9%. The CDR3 is 17 amino acids. Germline CDR1 is MNHNS and CDR2 is SASEGT. V was pared by 1 base and J by 9 bases, with 10 bases of the junction left unmatched. Sample: peripheral blood, taken from a patient treated with radiotherapy plus ipilimumab. The source is a human donor with non-small cell lung cancer who had a partial response to radiotherapy plus ipilimumab. This chain connects TRBV6-1 to TRBJ2-1; 12 nucleotides agree with TRBD2. The CDR3 DNA sequence: TGTGCCAGCAGTGAAGGGGCTAGCGGGGGGGTCTTTGGTGAGCAGTTCTTC. Translating gives CASSEGASGGVFGEQFF.